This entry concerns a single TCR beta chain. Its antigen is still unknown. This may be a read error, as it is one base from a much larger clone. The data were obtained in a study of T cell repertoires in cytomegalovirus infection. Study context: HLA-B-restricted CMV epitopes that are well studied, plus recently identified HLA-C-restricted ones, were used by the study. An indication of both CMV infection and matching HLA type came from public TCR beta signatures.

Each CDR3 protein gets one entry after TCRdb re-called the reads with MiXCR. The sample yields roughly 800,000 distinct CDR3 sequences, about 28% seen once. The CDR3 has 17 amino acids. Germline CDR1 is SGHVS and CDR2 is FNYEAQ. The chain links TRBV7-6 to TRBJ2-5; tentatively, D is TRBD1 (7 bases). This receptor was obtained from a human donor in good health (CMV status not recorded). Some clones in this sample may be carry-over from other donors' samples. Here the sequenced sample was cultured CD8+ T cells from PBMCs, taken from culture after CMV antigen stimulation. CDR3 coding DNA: TGTGCTAGCGGCCCCGGGTGGTCCGGGACAGACCAAGAGACCCAGTACTTC. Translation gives CASGPGWSGTDQETQYF.